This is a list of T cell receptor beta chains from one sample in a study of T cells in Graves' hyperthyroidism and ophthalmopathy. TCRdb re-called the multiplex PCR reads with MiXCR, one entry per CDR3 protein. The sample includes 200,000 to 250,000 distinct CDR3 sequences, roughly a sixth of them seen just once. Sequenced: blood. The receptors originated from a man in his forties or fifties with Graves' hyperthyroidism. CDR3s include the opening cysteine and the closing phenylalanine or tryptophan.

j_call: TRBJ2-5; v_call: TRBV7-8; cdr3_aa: CASSVGTEETQYF
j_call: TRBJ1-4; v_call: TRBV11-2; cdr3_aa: CASSPRRQGNEKLFF
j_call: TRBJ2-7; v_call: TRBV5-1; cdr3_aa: CASSQSRGRYEQYF
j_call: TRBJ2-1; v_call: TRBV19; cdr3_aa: CASSTLGLAGGSYNEQFF
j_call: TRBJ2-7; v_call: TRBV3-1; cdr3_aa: CASSFSGWRQGFSYEQYF
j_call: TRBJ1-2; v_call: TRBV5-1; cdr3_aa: CASRLDGNYGYTF
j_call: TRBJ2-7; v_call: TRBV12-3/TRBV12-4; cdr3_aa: CASSFFQTGGYEQYF
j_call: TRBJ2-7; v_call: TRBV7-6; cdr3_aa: CASSPRVGTSSYEQYF
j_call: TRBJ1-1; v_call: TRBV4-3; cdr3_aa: CASSQGSYTEAFF
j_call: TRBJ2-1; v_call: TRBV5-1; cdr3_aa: CASSSRGGFYNEQFF
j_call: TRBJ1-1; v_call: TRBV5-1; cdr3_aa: CASSNRDGTEAFF
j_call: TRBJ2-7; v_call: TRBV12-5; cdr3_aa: CASGLDLHQLIGLGLHYEQYF
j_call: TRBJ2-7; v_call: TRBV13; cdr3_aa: CASSTGTEHEQYF
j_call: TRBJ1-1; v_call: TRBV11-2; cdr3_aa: CASSLVANTEAFF
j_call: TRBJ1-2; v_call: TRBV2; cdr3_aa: CASSGVGGTGYTF
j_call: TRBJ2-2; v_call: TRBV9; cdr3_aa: CASSPRTVNTGELFF
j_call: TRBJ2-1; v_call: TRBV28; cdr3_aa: CASSSWSGPYNEQFF
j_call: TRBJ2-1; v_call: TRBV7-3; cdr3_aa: CASSPGTGGMNEQFF
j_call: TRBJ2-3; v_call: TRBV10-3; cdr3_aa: CAISTGTSGSGTDTQYF
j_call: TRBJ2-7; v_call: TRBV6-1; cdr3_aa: CASSETRFNEQYF
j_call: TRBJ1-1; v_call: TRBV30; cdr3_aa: CAWRRNTEAFF
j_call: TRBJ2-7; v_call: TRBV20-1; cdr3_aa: CSARDPGGSGHSYEQYF
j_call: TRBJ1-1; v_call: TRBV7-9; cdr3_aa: CASSLRQVYLNTEAFF
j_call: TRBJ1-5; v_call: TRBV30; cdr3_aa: CAWSNPRQGGDVAQHF
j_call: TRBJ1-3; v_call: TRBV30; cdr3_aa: CAWSVYRGPNTIYF
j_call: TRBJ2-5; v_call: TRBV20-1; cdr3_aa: CSARRGSETQYF
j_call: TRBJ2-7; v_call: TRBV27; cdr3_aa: CASKDTGRASYEQYF
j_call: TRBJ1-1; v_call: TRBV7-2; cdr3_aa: CASSTPPGTGGQNTEAFF
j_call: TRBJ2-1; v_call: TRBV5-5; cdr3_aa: CASSLNPGQGDEQFF
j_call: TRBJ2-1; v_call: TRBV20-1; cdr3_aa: CSASYDRYLSYNKQFF
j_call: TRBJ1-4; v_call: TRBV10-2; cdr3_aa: CASSVPGGGNEKLFF
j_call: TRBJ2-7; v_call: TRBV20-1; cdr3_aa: CSASAILTGGRDEQYF
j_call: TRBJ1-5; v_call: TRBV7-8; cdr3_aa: CASSHRGSNQPQHF
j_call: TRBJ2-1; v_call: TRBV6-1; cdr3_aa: CASSPGPGLAEWAYNEQFF
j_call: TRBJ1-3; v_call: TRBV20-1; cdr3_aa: CSARDSRFSGNTIYF
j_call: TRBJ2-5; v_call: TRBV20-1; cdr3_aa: CSAGDLSETQYF
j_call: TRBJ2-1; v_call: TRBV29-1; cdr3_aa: CSASGRENNEQFF
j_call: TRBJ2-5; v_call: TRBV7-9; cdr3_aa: CASSPITSVTEPFGTQYF
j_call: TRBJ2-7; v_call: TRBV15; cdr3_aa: CATRTHREYGEQYF
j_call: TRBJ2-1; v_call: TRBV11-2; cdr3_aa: CASSSSAGVSNEQFF
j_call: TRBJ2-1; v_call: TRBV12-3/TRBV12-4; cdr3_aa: CASSPGGGAGPYNEQFF
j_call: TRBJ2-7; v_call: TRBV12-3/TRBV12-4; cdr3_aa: CASSSVGGAGEQYF
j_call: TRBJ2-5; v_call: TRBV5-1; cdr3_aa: CASSTSGTGGGETQYF